This T cell receptor beta chain is drawn from a study of T cells in Graves' hyperthyroidism and ophthalmopathy. Study context: Peripheral blood was collected at initial diagnosis, before any treatment.

Amplification of TCR beta CDR3 regions used RNA as the template. In the first-round RT-PCR of the TCR CDR3, the HTBI primer set was used. TCRdb called the multiplex PCR reads again in MiXCR, with one record for every CDR3 protein. The table includes under 750,000 distinct CDR3 sequences, around 20% detected once. Regarding the study as a whole: Most clonotypes that expanded in the thyroid above 0.001 also showed up in blood.

Between the trimmed V and J ends, which lost 5 bases and 3 bases, there was a span of 12 bases. This CDR3 has 14 residues. The germline V gene has CDR1 KGHDR and CDR2 SFDVKD. As for this clonotype: Its cognate antigen is unknown.

Ahead of any ophthalmopathy symptoms, the blood sample was obtained at the first diagnosis of hyperthyroidism. The sample comprised blood. V is TRBV24-1 and J is TRBJ2-5, with a possible D match to TRBD1 (7 bases). The receptor's source is a woman between 45 and 65 years old with Graves' hyperthyroidism that later progressed to Graves' ophthalmopathy. The CDR3 nucleotides are TGTGCCACCAGTGTCGCGGGACAGAAAGAGACCCAGTACTTC. Its protein is CATSVAGQKETQYF.